What follows are 7 T cell receptor beta chains derived from one specimen sequenced in a study of blood T cell repertoires in COVID-19 (dated by TCRdb to 2019 to 2021). The receptor library was made with the immunoSEQ multiplex PCR assay. TCRdb holds this immuneACCESS table with in-frame rearrangements only. Some clones are missing; in checked studies, unresolved V genes explain under half, and the rest has no known cause. The sample yields around 75,000 clones; roughly 91% were counted once. Jointly, the top ten make up around 0.6% of the sample. The sample was peripheral blood. All receptors come from a man aged 55 to 70 with acute or convalescent COVID-19.

V gene TRBV28 combines with J gene TRBJ1-3; 10 bases are a match to TRBD1. V gave up 5 bases and J gave up 2 bases; unmatched junction bases: 9. The CDR3 sequence is 17 residues long. Germline CDR1 MDHEN, CDR2 SYDVKM. In DNA, the CDR3 is TGTGCCAGCAGTCCGTACCAGGGACAGGGGCCTGGAAACACCATATATTTT. It translates to CASSPYQGQGPGNTIYF. Full variable domain (remainder filled in from reference TRBV28 and TRBJ1-3): DVKVTQSSRYLVKRTGEKVFLECVQDMDHENMFWYRQDPGLGLRLIYFSYDVKMKEKGDIPEGYSVSREKKERFSLILESASTNQTSMYLCASSPYQGQGPGNTIYFGEGSWLTVV.

The rearrangement joins TRBV6-5 to TRBJ2-7; 12 bases map to TRBD2. The length of the CDR3 is 15 residues. V lost 6 bases, J lost 4 bases, and 7 bases stayed unmatched. The germline V gene has CDR1 MNHEY and CDR2 SVGAGI. The DNA for the CDR3 is TGTGCCAGCAGCCCGGGACTAGCGGGCGGATACGAGCAGTACTTC. It codes for CASSPGLAGGYEQYF.

The chain uses TRBV28 and TRBJ1-4, with 7 nucleotides matching TRBD1. This CDR3 is 14 amino acids long. With 5 bases clipped from V and 12 bases from J, the junction kept 12 bases outside the gene matches. CDR1 MDHEN and CDR2 SYDVKM come from the germline V gene. CDR3 nucleotides: TGTGCCAGCAGTGAGACAGGGCCCAGAAAGGAACTGTTTTTT. Its protein is CASSETGPRKELFF.

The V and J genes are TRBV6-5 and TRBJ1-6, with 9 bases aligning to TRBD1. The CDR3 consists of 13 residues. Trimming took 10 bases from V and 8 from J; bases not matched to a gene: 6. Germline CDR1 and CDR2: MNHEY and SVGAGI. The CDR3 DNA reads as TGTGCCATCAACCGGGACAGGGATTCACCCCTCCACTTT. The encoded protein is CAINRDRDSPLHF.

J is TRBJ1-2 and V is TRBV12-3 or TRBV12-4, with TRBD1 matching over 8 bases. The CDR3 runs 13 residues. With V trimmed by 3 bases and J by 5 bases, 2 bases remained unmatched. In DNA form, the CDR3 reads TGTGCCAGCAGTTTGACAGGGGTATATGGCTACACCTTC. It translates to CASSLTGVYGYTF.

The chain recombines TRBV9 with TRBJ2-3; D perhaps matches TRBD2 (6 bases). V gave up 0 bases and J gave up 6 bases, with 14 bases separating them. CDR1 SGDLS and CDR2 YYNGEE come from the germline V gene. The CDR3 has 15 residues. The chain's CDR3 is CASSVAGRGFDTQYF. CDR3 coding DNA: TGTGCCAGCAGCGTAGCGGGGCGGGGATTTGATACGCAGTATTTT. The variable domain in full, with the rest retrieved from reference TRBV9 and TRBJ2-3, is DSGVTQTPKHLITATGQRVTLRCSPRSGDLSVYWYQQSLDQGLQFLIQYYNGEERAKGNILERFSAQQFPDLHSELNLSSLELGDSALYFCASSVAGRGFDTQYFGPGTRLTVL.

V is TRBV7-6 and J is TRBJ2-7, with TRBD2 as a possible D gene (6 bases). With 0 bases removed from V and 4 bases from J, the gap between germline ends came to 16 bases. CDR3 length: 16 amino acids. Germline V lookup: CDR1 SGHVS, CDR2 FNYEAQ. CDR3 amino acids: CASSLAGWPRGYEQYF. The CDR3 DNA sequence: TGTGCCAGCAGCTTAGCCGGGTGGCCCCGGGGGTACGAGCAGTACTTC.